This T cell receptor beta chain derives from a study of a mutant IDH1 vaccine in newly diagnosed glioma (dated by TCRdb to the early 2020s). For the wider study: Eight vaccinations were administered to patients in weeks 1, 3, 5, 7, 11, 15, 19 and 23, corresponding to visits V03 through V10. In the chemotherapy-containing groups, vaccination started alongside temozolomide cycles, whereas in patients who had radiotherapy alone it started 4-6 weeks after radiotherapy. Before enrollment, patients had received standard therapy of radiotherapy alone, temozolomide alone, or radiochemotherapy with temozolomide; most received the combination. Peripheral blood was collected at six visits: V03 (baseline), V05, V07, V10, V12 and V13. Of the approximately 29 treated patients, 62.5% were male and about 40% were female, and a mean age of 40.4 years was recorded. Longitudinal TCRB deep sequencing was performed for around 23 treated patients wherever samples were available for exploratory analyses.

Taken from cysteine to phenylalanine, the CDR3 has 15 residues. The CDR3 DNA has 45 bases and is translated from base 1. V is clipped by 0 bases and J by 4 bases, and the sequence between their germline boundaries is 13 bases long. As for this clone: Its antigen is currently not known. Base qualities are not provided; no much larger clone lies one nucleotide away.

Per the publication, the time point label means: week 5, during vaccination. Each vaccine dose, consisting of 300 ug of a 20-mer mutant IDH1 peptide in Montanide, was administered subcutaneously with topical imiquimod. The donors had newly diagnosed IDH1-mutant astrocytomas of WHO grade 3 or 4 that showed loss of nuclear ATRX. The samples were drawn from NOA16, a multicentre, single-arm, open-label phase I trial in Germany that tested a mutant IDH1 peptide vaccine in humans for the first time. Genomic DNA for TCRB sequencing was extracted from EDTA blood using the DNeasy Blood and Tissue Kit. Library creation used the immunoSEQ multiplex PCR assay. The hsTCRB Kit was used according to the manufacturer's protocol to amplify rearranged TCR beta chain sequences. Sequencing of TCRB libraries was carried out on an Illumina MiSeq. As for the authors' bioinformatics: The kit vendor's proprietary platform handled demultiplexing, trimming and gene mapping. TCRdb provides this immuneACCESS table in a form limited to in-frame rearrangements. Some clones are lacking; in checked studies, under half of them reflect an unresolved V gene, and why the rest are absent is not known. V and J calls and clone size are as listed in that table; D and trimming were resolved from the DNA. The sample profile shows about 75,000 clones; roughly 91% of them were found once. The top ten constitute about 0.61% of the sample.

Overall study outcomes, separate from this receptor: Changes in the top peripheral T cell clonotypes picked up by TCRB sequencing did not appear to be linked to pseudoprogression. Vaccine-induced immune responses across multiple MHC alleles were detected in about 92% of patients. Selection of PBMC samples for TCRB deep sequencing was based on availability. According to the authors, sample limitations meant that analyses of patient blood samples could not be reproduced.

The chain is made from TRBV5-3 and TRBJ1-1; no D segment can be confidently identified. TRBV5-3 is an ORF, and what it does is uncertain. The TCR was taken from a woman in her forties or fifties with glioma. Here the sequenced sample was PBMCs, taken from a glioma patient whose treatment included an IDH1 peptide vaccine. The CDR3 protein: CARSLAPKEATEAFF. The sequenced DNA is TGTGCCAGAAGCTTGGCCCCTAAGGAGGCCACTGAAGCTTTCTTT.